Listed here are 25 T cell receptor beta chains from one sample, sequenced in a study of cytomegalovirus exposure and HLA in healthy donors. Use of 60 Vbeta and 13 Jbeta primers characterized the PCR. Measured with immunoSEQ multiplex PCR; TCRdb has only the in-frame clones, and not every one. The sample includes 130,000 or so clones, around three fifths of them seen just once. Sample: PBMCs. Receptors originate from a male donor in good health and CMV-seronegative.

The gene calls are TRBV11-2 and TRBJ2-2; D remains ambiguous. Germline V gives CDR1 SGHAT, CDR2 FQNNGV. V lost 3 bases, J lost 7 bases, and 6 bases lay in between. This CDR3 contains 12 residues. CDR3 coding DNA: TGTGCCAGCAGCTTTAGTCACGGGGAGCTGTTTTTT. It encodes CASSFSHGELFF. The full variable domain, in which reference TRBV11-2 and TRBJ2-2 provide the parts outside the CDR3, is EAGVAQSPRYKIIEKRQSVAFWCNPISGHATLYWYQQILGQGPKLLIQFQNNGVVDDSQLPKDRFSAERLKGVDSTLKIQPAKLEDSAVYLCASSFSHGELFFGEGSRLTVL.

The rearrangement joins TRBV2 to TRBJ2-5, with 8 bases matching TRBD1. Looked up from germline, CDR1 is SNHLY and CDR2 is FYNNEI. The CDR3 has 14 residues. Trimming cost V 6 bases and J 3 bases; bases outside gene matches: 6. This chain's CDR3 is CASRDLTGEETQYF. As DNA, the CDR3 is TGTGCCAGCAGGGACCTGACAGGGGAAGAGACCCAGTACTTC.

This CDR3 reads CASSQARTSGGLSYEQYF. The CDR3 coding sequence is TGCGCCAGCAGCCAAGCCAGGACTAGCGGGGGCCTCTCCTACGAGCAGTACTTC. The chain employs TRBV4-1 and TRBJ2-7; 13 bases agree with TRBD2. The CDR3 is 18 amino acids. J gave up 0 bases and V 1 base, and 6 bases lay outside the gene matches. CDR1 and CDR2 from the germline V gene are MGHRA and YSYEKL.

The V call is TRBV5-1, the J call TRBJ1-6, with D possibly TRBD1 on 5 matching bases. V lost 0 bases and J lost 7, with 11 bases in between. CDR1 is SGHRS, CDR2 YFSETQ, per germline. The CDR3 length is 15 residues. The CDR3 nucleotides are TGCGCCAGCAGCTTGGAGGGGCTGAGGAATTCACCCCTCCACTTT. Translation: CASSLEGLRNSPLHF.

V gene TRBV7-2 combines with J gene TRBJ2-1; D is ambiguous. The germline V gene has CDR1 SGHTA and CDR2 FQGNSA. The V gene lost 1 base and the J gene lost 10 bases, with 5 bases spanning the gap. There are 11 residues in the CDR3. The CDR3 loop reads CASSLVEEQFF. CDR3 coding DNA: TGTGCCAGCAGCTTAGTGGAGGAGCAGTTCTTC.

J is TRBJ2-3 and V is TRBV15, with D maybe TRBD1 (6 bases). Germline V gives CDR1 LNHNV, CDR2 YYDKDF (reference sequence). V was shortened by 0 bases and J by 5 bases, with 15 bases between the two germline ends. This CDR3 is 16 amino acids long. The chain's CDR3 is CATSRDRHARGDTQYF. The CDR3, as DNA: TGTGCCACCAGCAGAGATCGACACGCCAGGGGAGATACGCAGTATTTT.

The chain uses TRBV7-6 and TRBJ2-2; possibly TRBD2 for D (7 bases). V was clipped by 4 bases and J by 6 bases, with 21 bases between them. Germline V gene lookup returns CDR1 SGHVS and CDR2 FNYEAQ. The CDR3 spans 17 residues. CDR3 in amino acids: CASSYSPRGGRAGELFF. For the CDR3, the DNA is TGTGCCAGCAGCTACAGTCCAAGGGGGGGAAGGGCCGGGGAGCTGTTTTTT.

In this sample, this clone turned up a few times. Its ends do not fully match the called genes, so a read error is possible. V and J are TRBV2 and TRBJ2-5, with 8 bases that match TRBD1. The germline gives CDR1 SNHLY, CDR2 FYNNEI. This CDR3 has 11 residues. CDR3: CASSTDRGEDF. The CDR3 DNA reads as TGTGCCAGCAGTACCGACAGGGGTGAGGACTTC.

There are a few counts of this clone. The genes are TRBV7-3 and TRBJ1-1; D remains ambiguous. Looked up from germline, CDR1 is SGHTA and CDR2 is FQGTGA. The CDR3 is 14 amino acids. The V and J ends lost 4 bases and 4 bases respectively, with 13 bases between them. CDR3 in amino acids: CASSSFEVPTEAFF. CDR3 sequence (DNA): TGTGCCAGCAGCTCCTTCGAGGTCCCCACTGAAGCTTTCTTT.

J is TRBJ2-7 and V is TRBV6-1, with 10 bases identical to TRBD1. CDR1 is MNHNS and CDR2 is SASEGT in the germline V gene. V gave up 7 bases and J gave up 0 bases; unmatched junction bases: 6. CDR3 length: 15 amino acids. The chain's CDR3 is CASTVRDRGSYEQYF. Here the CDR3 DNA reads TGTGCCAGCACCGTCCGGGACAGGGGCTCCTACGAGCAGTACTTC.

The CDR3 nucleotides are TGTGCCAGCAGCTACTCGGGGATTCAAGAGACCCAGTACTTC. As protein: CASSYSGIQETQYF. V usage is TRBV13 and J usage is TRBJ2-5; tentative D call: TRBD2 (5 bases). The CDR3 runs 14 residues. The V gene lost 4 bases and the J gene lost 2 bases, with 11 bases spanning the gap. Germline CDR1 and CDR2: PRHDT and FYEKMQ (reference sequence).

This clone has a single count. The chain recombines TRBV28 with TRBJ1-5; 10 nucleotides match TRBD1. The CDR3 is 15 amino acids. V lost 5 bases and J lost 6; bases outside the gene matches: 7. The V gene's germline CDR1 is MDHEN and CDR2 SYDVKM. The CDR3 region has the DNA TGTGCCAGCAGTACCCCGGGACAGGGGTTTCAGCCCCAGCATTTT. Translated, it gives CASSTPGQGFQPQHF. Supplemented by reference TRBV28 and TRBJ1-5, the full variable domain reads DVKVTQSSRYLVKRTGEKVFLECVQDMDHENMFWYRQDPGLGLRLIYFSYDVKMKEKGDIPEGYSVSREKKERFSLILESASTNQTSMYLCASSTPGQGFQPQHFGDGTRLSIL.

The chain has TRBV6-5 and TRBJ2-5, with D unclear. This CDR3 contains 14 residues. V lost 1 base and J lost 5, with 11 bases in between. Per germline, CDR1 MNHEY and CDR2 SVGAGI. The DNA for the CDR3 is TGTGCCAGCAGTTACTTTGGGTCGAGGGAGACCCAGTACTTC. This translates into CASSYFGSRETQYF.

V usage is TRBV5-1 and J usage is TRBJ2-3; 8 bases match TRBD2. The germline V gene has CDR1 SGHRS and CDR2 YFSETQ. V gave up 1 base and J gave up 4 bases; unmatched junction bases: 8. The CDR3 runs 16 residues. The CDR3 reads CASSLRGGRQADTQYF. The CDR3 nucleotides read TGCGCCAGCAGCTTGCGGGGGGGCCGGCAGGCAGATACGCAGTATTTT.

The chain links TRBV5-1 to TRBJ2-7, with D perhaps TRBD1 (6 bases). The germline V gene has CDR1 SGHRS and CDR2 YFSETQ. V was clipped by 1 base and J by 4 bases, with 18 bases between them. The CDR3 has 16 amino acids. The CDR3 DNA sequence: TGCGCCAGCAGCTTGTCAACAGGGCTCCCGGGGTACGAGCAGTACTTC. Amino acids: CASSLSTGLPGYEQYF.

The rearrangement links TRBV28 to TRBJ1-5; 8 bases fit TRBD1. The junction had 15 bases not matched to a gene; V was cut back by 3 bases and J by 8 bases. The germline V gene has CDR1 MDHEN and CDR2 SYDVKM. The CDR3 sequence is 17 residues long. The CDR3 reads CASSLNFVRQGMEPQHF. The CDR3 DNA follows: TGTGCCAGCAGTTTGAACTTCGTCCGACAGGGGATGGAGCCCCAGCATTTT.

About this clone: The junction and the germline gene differ at one end; a read error may be behind it. The V gene is TRBV6-1, the J gene TRBJ2-7; D may be TRBD1 (5 bases). There are 13 residues in the CDR3. In germline, CDR1 is MNHNS, CDR2 SASEGT. The CDR3 loop is CASSGQSLVERYF. CDR3 DNA sequence: TGTGCCAGCAGTGGACAGTCCTTAGTAGAGCGGTACTTC.

In this sample, this clone turned up once. The chain recombines TRBV4-2 with TRBJ2-2, with 13 bases identical to TRBD2. This CDR3 is 19 amino acids long. Looked up from germline, CDR1 is LGHNA and CDR2 is YNFKEQ. After removal of 4 bases from V and 8 bases from J, the junction contained 16 bases not matched to a gene. For the CDR3, the DNA is TGTGCCAGCAGCCTCTTCCATAATTCACTAGCGGGGGGGGCAGGGGAGCTGTTTTTT. Protein product: CASSLFHNSLAGGAGELFF.

V is TRBV25-1 and J is TRBJ2-7; 7 bases fit TRBD1. The CDR3 totals 14 residues. Trimming at V came to 4 bases and at J to 2 bases, leaving 5 bases not matched to a gene. CDR1 and CDR2 (germline): MGHDK, SYGVNS. The CDR3 here is CASSVTGATYEQYF. The CDR3, as DNA: TGTGCCAGCAGTGTAACAGGGGCTACCTACGAGCAGTACTTC.

The CDR3, as DNA: TGTGCAAGTCGCTTAAGCGGGAATTGGCAAAGCGAGCAGTACTTC. This codes for CASRLSGNWQSEQYF. The V call is TRBV12-2, the J call TRBJ2-7; TRBD2, the table's D call, was not compared with the DNA. TRBV12-2 is marked as a pseudogene. CDR3 length equals 15 residues.

The chain employs TRBV11-2 and TRBJ2-7, with D possibly being TRBD1 (5 bases). The V end lost 5 bases, the J end lost 5 bases, and 10 bases lay between the germline ends. The germline CDR1 and CDR2 sequences are SGHAT and FQNNGV. The CDR3 consists of 12 residues. The CDR3, as DNA: TGTGCCAGCAGCCCTGGGGCCCACGAGCAGTACTTC. Translation gives CASSPGAHEQYF.

The J gene is TRBJ2-5, the V gene TRBV7-9, with TRBD2 matching over 9 bases. Germline V gene lookup returns CDR1 SEHNR and CDR2 FQNEAQ (reference sequence). V gave up 1 base and J gave up 1 base; unmatched junction bases: 4. The CDR3 is made up of 16 amino acids. Here the CDR3 reads CASSLDSGGSQETQYF. The CDR3 coding sequence is TGTGCCAGCAGCTTAGATAGCGGGGGCTCCCAAGAGACCCAGTACTTC.

The rearrangement links TRBV29-1 to TRBJ1-5; D unclear. The CDR3 sequence is 12 residues long. Germline CDR1 reads SQVTM; CDR2 reads ANQGSEA. Trimming cost V 1 base and J 6 bases, with 7 bases left between them. CDR3 protein: CSVEVGGQPQHF. CDR3 in DNA: TGCAGCGTTGAAGTGGGAGGTCAGCCCCAGCATTTT.

The chain combines TRBV5-1 with TRBJ1-1; D unresolved. Trimming cost V 6 bases and J 0 bases, with 12 bases left between them. The V gene's germline CDR1 is SGHRS and CDR2 YFSETQ. The CDR3 sequence is 14 residues long. CDR3 bases: TGCGCCAGCAAAGGTGCACTAGTGAACACTGAAGCTTTCTTT. This codes for CASKGALVNTEAFF. Full variable domain (missing parts from reference TRBV5-1 and TRBJ1-1): KAGVTQTPRYLIKTRGQQVTLSCSPISGHRSVSWYQQTPGQGLQFLFEYFSETQRNKGNFPGRFSGRQFSNSRSEMNVSTLELGDSALYLCASKGALVNTEAFFGQGTRLTVV.

The V call is TRBV30, the J call TRBJ1-1; D not resolved. Trimming pared 2 bases from V and 8 bases from J, leaving 12 bases between. The CDR3 sequence is 12 residues long. Germline assignment: CDR1 GTSNPN and CDR2 SVGIG (reference sequence). CDR3 DNA sequence: TGTGCCTGGAGTAAGCTAGAGGTCGAAGCTTTCTTT. Its protein is CAWSKLEVEAFF.